This T cell receptor (beta chain) was recorded in a study of blood T cell repertoires in COVID-19. Overall study context: Samples representing acute and convalescent COVID-19 were sourced from the United States, Italy and Spain. The analysed material was cDNA or gDNA that came from T cells, B-cell-depleted T cells, or PBMCs.

Profiling relied on immunoSEQ multiplex PCR, and the TCRdb table lists in-frame clones only, not all of them. Of 130,000 to 150,000 clones detected, 85% to 90% appear once; the ten largest clones hold under 12%. This CDR3 spans 13 amino acids. The sample was peripheral blood. The V and J genes are TRBV12-2 and TRBJ2-7; TRBD2 is the table's D call and was not checked against the DNA. TRBV12-2 is deemed a pseudogene. The TCR originated in a man aged 45-60 years with active or convalescent COVID-19. The chain's CDR3 is CASRLPGDYEQYF. The CDR3 nucleotides read TGTGCAAGTCGCTTACCGGGTGACTACGAGCAGTACTTC.